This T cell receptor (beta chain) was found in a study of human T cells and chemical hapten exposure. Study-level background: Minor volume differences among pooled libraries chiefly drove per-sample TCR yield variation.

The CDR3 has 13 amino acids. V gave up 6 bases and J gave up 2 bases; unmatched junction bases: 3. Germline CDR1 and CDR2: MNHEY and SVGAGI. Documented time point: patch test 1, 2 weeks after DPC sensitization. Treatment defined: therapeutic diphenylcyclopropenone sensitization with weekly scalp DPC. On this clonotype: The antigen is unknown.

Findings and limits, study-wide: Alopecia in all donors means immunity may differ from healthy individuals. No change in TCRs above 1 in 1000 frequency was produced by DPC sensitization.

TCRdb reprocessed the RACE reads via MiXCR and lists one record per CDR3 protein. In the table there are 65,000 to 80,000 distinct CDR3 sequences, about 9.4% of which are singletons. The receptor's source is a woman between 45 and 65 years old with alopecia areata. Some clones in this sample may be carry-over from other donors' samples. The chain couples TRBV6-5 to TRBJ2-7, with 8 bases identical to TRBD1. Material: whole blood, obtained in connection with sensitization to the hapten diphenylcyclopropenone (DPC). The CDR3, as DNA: TGTGCCAGCAGGGGGACAGGCACCTACGAGCAGTACTTC. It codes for CASRGTGTYEQYF.